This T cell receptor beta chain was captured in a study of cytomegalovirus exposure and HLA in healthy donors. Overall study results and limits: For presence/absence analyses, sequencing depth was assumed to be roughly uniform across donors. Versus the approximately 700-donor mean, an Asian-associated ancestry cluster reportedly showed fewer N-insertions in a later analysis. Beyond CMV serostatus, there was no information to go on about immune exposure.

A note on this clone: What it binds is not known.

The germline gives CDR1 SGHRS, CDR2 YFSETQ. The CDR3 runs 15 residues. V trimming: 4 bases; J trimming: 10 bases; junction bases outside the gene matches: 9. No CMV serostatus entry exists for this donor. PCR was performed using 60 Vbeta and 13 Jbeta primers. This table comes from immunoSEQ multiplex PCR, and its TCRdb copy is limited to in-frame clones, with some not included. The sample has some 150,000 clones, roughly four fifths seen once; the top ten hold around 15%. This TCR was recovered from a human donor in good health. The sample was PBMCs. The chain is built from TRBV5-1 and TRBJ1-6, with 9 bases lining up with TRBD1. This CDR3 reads CASSLNGQGRSPLHF. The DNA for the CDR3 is TGCGCCAGCAGCCTCAATGGACAGGGGAGATCACCCCTCCACTTT.